The sequence of this TCR beta chain was determined in a study of cytomegalovirus exposure and HLA in healthy donors. Germline V gene sequence: CDR1 SGHDN, CDR2 FVKESK. The CDR3 spans 15 residues. V lost 2 bases to trimming and J lost 4 bases, with 15 bases between them. The PCR ran on 60 Vbeta and 13 Jbeta primers. Assay: immunoSEQ multiplex PCR; the TCRdb copy retains only in-frame clones and omits some. The table records some 180,000 clones, approximately 78% of them present only once. The sample comprised PBMCs. V and J are TRBV14 and TRBJ2-7, with D perhaps matching TRBD1 (5 bases). The sequence came from a woman between 18 and 30 years old in good health and CMV-seronegative. The CDR3 reads CASSQPGWRRYEQYF. CDR3 nucleotide sequence: TGTGCCAGCAGCCAACCAGGGTGGCGTAGGTACGAGCAGTACTTC.